Reported below is one T cell receptor beta chain. At one end, the junction sequence differs from germline, possibly due to a read error. The data derive from a study of blood T cells in healthy people across ages. Alongside a J-beta primer mix, a sample-barcoded 5' primer served in a second PCR lasting roughly 6 to 12 cycles. Sequencing yielded, for each sample, at least 3 million paired-end reads carrying CDR3. TCRdb used MiXCR to reprocess the 5' RACE reads, holding one entry per CDR3 protein. Here the sample spans about 930,000 distinct CDR3 sequences, almost 30% being singletons. The CDR3 is made up of 16 amino acids. These same data were also listed under a study on T cells of mothers and their children. According to that study: Per 15 ul, 1.5 ug of RNA was used, with all extracted RNA going into cDNA synthesis. At a sensitivity of around 100 clones per million clonotypes, no persistent microchimeric T cell clones appeared.

Specimen: blood. The V call is TRBV12-3 or TRBV12-4, the J call TRBJ2-5, with TRBD2 matching over 8 bases. The sequence derives from a woman in her forties in good health. The chain's CDR3 is CTSSPPGVSGVETQYF. The CDR3 DNA follows: TGCACCAGCAGTCCCCCTGGGGTTAGCGGGGTGGAGACCCAGTACTTC.